This is a list of T cell receptor beta chains from one sample in a study of molecular identifiers for immune sequencing clone quantification. In TCRdb, the PCR reads were re-called with MiXCR into one record per CDR3 protein. The table shows 85,000 to 100,000 distinct CDR3 sequences, with 24% occurring only once. Sequences were obtained from naive CD8+ T cells from blood, with Jurkat cell RNA spiked in. The receptors stem from a human donor in good health. Some libraries in this study had Jurkat cell RNA spiked in. The CDR3 runs from the conserved cysteine through the conserved F or W.

TRBV4-3	CASGQDGVSGGYGYTF
TRBV28	CASSPTGVGTEAFF
TRBV24-1	CATSDPGIARDTQYF
TRBV5-1	CASSLAGQGGQPQHF
TRBV5-1	CASSPTDLDYNEQFF
TRBV7-6	CASSLTWTGGTEAFF
TRBV7-9	CASSPPLGTSTYEQYF
TRBV7-9	CASSSPTFTDTQYF
TRBV6-5	CASGWSQVETPLHF
TRBV13	CASSSSVAAGADTQYF
TRBV7-3	CASSLGLAAADTQYF
TRBV7-9	CASRLSEITGELFF
TRBV28	CASGLADYNEQFF
TRBV5-1	CASSLVETGGYEQYF
TRBV4-3	CASSPGTGLYEQYF
TRBV28	CASSPITSGSHEQYF
TRBV20-1	CSARTDINDKQYF
TRBV2	CASSYGQGAGNEQFF
TRBV7-9	CASSASSGFLGNEQFF
TRBV29-1	CRVGGGPDSGSDTQYF
TRBV7-6	CASSSSWGGSQGEKLFF
TRBV7-9	CASSQIPDTQYF
TRBV12-3/TRBV12-4	CASSLEGLGETNTDTQYF
TRBV7-9	CASSFDIAGAGTDTQYF
TRBV3-1	CASSQGEVLAINEQFF
TRBV12-3/TRBV12-4	CASSLGYSDTDTQYF
TRBV5-3	CASSLAGSTYERYF
TRBV7-9	CASARGQPHSGNTIYF
TRBV12-3/TRBV12-4	CASSLRGAEAFF
TRBV20-1	CSAVAVGEDNSPLHF
TRBV27	CASSLSFTRGTSGFSYEQYF
TRBV7-6	CASSTGTGTGELFF
TRBV3-1	CASSQVLAGNEQYF
TRBV19	CASSDVGGLANYEQYF
TRBV7-6	CASSPHPSGLSSYNEQFF
TRBV9	CASSPGLAGVVQETQYF
TRBV7-9	CASSQLTTDTQYF
TRBV4-1	CASSHGPLPGSSYEQYF
TRBV7-9	CASSLQQGINEQFF
TRBV19	CASSTGTPNYEQYF
TRBV7-6	CASSLVGARGEKLFF
TRBV2	CASSSETGSSYEQYF
TRBV28	CASSLMAYTEAFF
TRBV11-2	CATPSGTGTVEQYF
TRBV4-3	CASSRDRQGPASPLHF
TRBV13	CASSLGLGGTGNTIYF
TRBV7-9	CASSRAGTYSYELYF
TRBV4-3	CASSQDWGTYEQYF
TRBV13	CASSLRQGALETQYF
TRBV13	CASSHGTFSNYGYTF
TRBV19	CASSFQNTGELFF
TRBV7-9	CASSLDQAQETQYF